This T cell receptor (beta chain) was captured in a study of shared clonotypes between healthy human individuals. General observations from the study: Read depth was anticipated to influence clonotype sharing among donors.

Healthy HIV-negative adults with no recent acute infections or vaccinations were recruited as donors. Naive CD45RA+ and memory CD45RA-negative subsets were split from CD4+ cells. Notes on this clone: Its target is unknown.

Looked up from germline, CDR1 is KGHSH and CDR2 is LQKENI. V shed 3 bases, J shed 8 bases, and the junction held 7 bases outside the gene matches. The CDR3 covers 15 residues. At a deep level, the assay was run. TCRdb keeps only in-frame clones here, not all; method: immunoSEQ multiplex PCR. This table holds 1,500,000 or so clones, roughly 97% found once. Sequencing used naive CD4+ T cells sorted from blood. Subset given: CD45RA+ positively selected. This chain uses TRBV18 with TRBJ2-1, with 10 bases identical to TRBD2. The receptor comes from a young man in good health. The CDR3 DNA follows: TGTGCCAGCTCACCCCTCAGCGGGAGGGGCGATGAGCAGTTCTTC. It is translated as CASSPLSGRGDEQFF.